This TCR beta chain was sequenced in a study of Graves' ophthalmopathy and Graves' hyperthyroidism. V lost 0 bases, J lost 1 base, and 15 bases lay in between. In germline, CDR1 is SGHTA, CDR2 FQGNSA. CDR3 length equals 17 residues. In its sample, this clonotype was seen a few times. Antigen: not known. This may arise from a read error, as a much more abundant clone is one base away. In this cohort, patients with other autoimmune diseases, uncontrolled infections, pregnancy or lactation were excluded. Researchers took RNA transcripts and amplified TCR beta CDR3 regions from them. An initial RT-PCR round employing HTBI primers preceded a second-round multiplex PCR. From the multiplex PCR reads, TCRdb called clonotypes with MiXCR, one entry per CDR3 protein. The top ten hold 9.5% to 10% of the sample, which has about 480,000 distinct CDR3 sequences, roughly an eighth seen once. The study, taken as a whole, reports: The majority of expanded thyroid clonotypes above 0.001 frequency also occurred in blood. A classifier, a 13-signature model, separated ophthalmopathy from stable hyperthyroidism with about 87% sensitivity and about 83% specificity.

The source of this sequence is a woman aged 25-40 years with Graves' ophthalmopathy. The sequenced material came from blood. The chain joins TRBV7-2 to TRBJ1-1, with D uncertain. The CDR3 DNA sequence: TGTGCCAGCAGCTTAGCGAGGAGTGGGATAGAGAACACTGAAGCTTTCTTT. Amino acid sequence: CASSLARSGIENTEAFF.